The entry that follows covers one T cell receptor beta chain sequence. Its target is not known. The sample originates from a study of CD8 T cells in Susac syndrome. Study information: Patients with Susac syndrome were therapy-naive, treated with corticosteroids, or treated with intravenous immunoglobulin alone when blood was collected.

General observations from the study: CD4+ T cell repertoires in Susac syndrome lacked clonal expansion.

The CDR3 is made up of 14 amino acids. Germline V CDR1 and CDR2: MNHEY, SMNVEV (reference sequence). V shed 5 bases, J shed 8 bases, and the junction held 6 bases outside the gene matches. The authors reverse transcribed roughly 0.5 to 1 ug RNA with random hexamers. TCRdb re-analysed the immunoSEQ multiplex PCR reads in MiXCR, keeping a single row per CDR3 protein. The sample consists of 100,000 or so distinct CDR3 sequences, 85% to 95% of them appearing once. The sample consisted of CD4+ T cells from PBMCs. The TCR was taken from a human donor with Susac syndrome. The rearrangement joins TRBV27 to TRBJ1-6; 7 bases align to TRBD1. The CDR3 protein is CASSITGAYSPLHF. In DNA, the CDR3 is TGTGCCAGCAGTATCACAGGGGCTTATTCACCCCTCCACTTT.